This is a list of T cell receptor beta chains from one sample in a study of cytomegalovirus exposure and HLA in healthy donors. The assay was immunoSEQ multiplex PCR, and TCRdb's table has in-frame clones only and misses some. This sample yields some 100,000 clones, of which about four fifths are seen a single time; around 2.1% belongs to the top ten. Input material: PBMCs. These receptors were obtained from a woman aged 25 to 39 in good health and CMV-seronegative. Both conserved end residues are part of each CDR3. A D gene is named only where the DNA matches it firmly. Size is stated for part of the rows, as once, few or many counts, or as a class when the clone is expanded.

D: .
length: 12
size: .
J: TRBJ2-1
V: TRBV2
CDR3: CASARLLNEQFF
DNA: TGTGCCAGCGCGCGTCTCCTCAATGAGCAGTTCTTC

D: TRBD2
length: 18
size: .
J: TRBJ2-5
V: TRBV9
CDR3: CASSVGLAGSPSQETQYF
DNA: TGTGCCAGCAGCGTAGGGCTAGCGGGAAGCCCCTCCCAAGAGACCCAGTACTTC

D: .
length: 11
size: .
J: TRBJ2-7
V: TRBV20-1
CDR3: CSALLVPEQYF
DNA: TGCAGTGCCCTACTAGTACCCGAGCAGTACTTC

D: .
length: 16
size: .
J: TRBJ1-1
V: TRBV5-1
CDR3: CASSSGIQERNTEAFF
DNA: TGCGCCAGCAGCTCCGGGATTCAAGAGAGGAACACTGAAGCTTTCTTT

D: TRBD1
length: 15
size: .
J: TRBJ2-7
V: TRBV6-1
CDR3: CASSAGTGKKYEQYF
DNA: TGTGCCAGCAGTGCCGGGACAGGGAAAAAGTACGAGCAGTACTTC

D: .
length: 15
size: .
J: TRBJ1-1
V: TRBV4-1
CDR3: CASSSPAGDTPKAFF
DNA: TGCGCCAGCAGCAGCCCGGCAGGCGATACCCCGAAAGCTTTCTTT

D: .
length: 14
size: .
J: TRBJ1-2
V: TRBV28
CDR3: CASSLAGLYYGYTF
DNA: TGTGCCAGCAGTTTGGCAGGGTTATACTATGGCTACACCTTC

D: TRBD2
length: 14
size: .
J: TRBJ2-5
V: TRBV11-2
CDR3: CASSPLAGGETQYF
DNA: TGTGCCAGCAGCCCTCTAGCGGGAGGAGAGACCCAGTACTTC

D: TRBD1
length: 14
size: .
J: TRBJ1-6
V: TRBV5-8
CDR3: CASSSGTGYSPLHF
DNA: TGTGCCAGCAGCTCCGGGACAGGGTATTCACCCCTCCACTTT

D: .
length: 15
size: .
J: TRBJ2-3
V: TRBV28
CDR3: CASSLPLTGADTQYF
DNA: TGTGCCAGCAGTTTACCCCTTACCGGGGCAGATACGCAGTATTTT

D: TRBD2
length: 14
size: .
J: TRBJ2-7
V: TRBV9
CDR3: CASSAGGPAYEQYF
DNA: TGTGCCAGCAGCGCGGGGGGACCCGCCTACGAGCAGTACTTC

D: TRBD1
length: 14
size: .
J: TRBJ2-2
V: TRBV6-5
CDR3: CASSYTTGAGELFF
DNA: TGTGCCAGCAGTTACACAACAGGGGCCGGGGAGCTGTTTTTT

D: .
length: 15
size: .
J: TRBJ2-1
V: TRBV11-2
CDR3: CASSQGGVPNNEQFF
DNA: TGTGCCAGCAGCCAGGGCGGAGTCCCTAACAATGAGCAGTTCTTC

D: .
length: 12
size: .
J: TRBJ2-1
V: TRBV5-4
CDR3: CASSLGRGEQFF
DNA: TGTGCCAGCAGCTTGGGGCGGGGTGAGCAGTTCTTC

D: TRBD1
length: 13
size: .
J: TRBJ2-5
V: TRBV11-2
CDR3: CASSGQGLETQYF
DNA: TGTGCCAGCAGCGGACAGGGGTTGGAGACCCAGTACTTC

D: .
length: 18
size: .
J: TRBJ1-5
V: TRBV4-1
CDR3: CASSQPITSTGPNQPQHF
DNA: TGCGCCAGCAGCCAACCTATTACCTCAACAGGGCCCAATCAGCCCCAGCATTTT

D: .
length: 13
size: .
J: TRBJ1-2
V: TRBV18
CDR3: CASSPSGGGGHTF
DNA: TGTGCCAGCTCTCCTAGTGGGGGCGGTGGCCACACCTTC

D: TRBD1
length: 16
size: few
J: TRBJ2-7
V: TRBV14
CDR3: CASSHPGQGLFHEQYF
DNA: TGTGCCAGCAGCCATCCCGGACAGGGGTTGTTCCACGAGCAGTACTTC

D: .
length: 15
size: .
J: TRBJ1-1
V: TRBV7-6
CDR3: CASSYDSYSGSEAFF
DNA: TGTGCCAGCAGCTATGACAGCTACTCCGGCTCTGAAGCTTTCTTT

D: .
length: 14
size: .
J: TRBJ2-2
V: TRBV11-2
CDR3: CASRAGAGDGELFF
DNA: TGTGCCAGCAGGGCAGGGGCCGGGGACGGGGAGCTGTTTTTT

D: .
length: 13
size: few
J: TRBJ1-3
V: TRBV7-2
CDR3: CASSLGLGNTIYF
DNA: TGTGCCAGCAGCTTAGGGCTCGGAAACACCATATATTTT

D: .
length: 16
size: .
J: TRBJ1-3
V: TRBV18
CDR3: CASSLAGGQNPNTIYF
DNA: TGTGCCAGCTCACTTGCCGGGGGGCAAAATCCAAACACCATATATTTT

D: TRBD2
length: 15
size: .
J: TRBJ2-2
V: TRBV25-1
CDR3: CASRLAGGQTGELFF
DNA: TGTGCCAGCAGGTTAGCGGGAGGTCAAACCGGGGAGCTGTTTTTT

D: .
length: 15
size: .
J: TRBJ1-1
V: TRBV4-2
CDR3: CASSQGREGNTEAFF
DNA: TGTGCCAGCAGCCAGGGGAGGGAAGGGAACACTGAAGCTTTCTTT

D: .
length: 15
size: .
J: TRBJ2-5
V: TRBV13
CDR3: CASSVYRVFRETQYF
DNA: TGTGCCAGCAGCGTCTACAGGGTCTTTAGAGAGACCCAGTACTTC

D: .
length: 15
size: .
J: TRBJ2-1
V: TRBV4-1
CDR3: CASSQPGRKTNEQFF
DNA: TGCGCCAGCAGCCAACCGGGGAGGAAAACCAATGAGCAGTTCTTC

D: .
length: 11
size: .
J: TRBJ2-7
V: TRBV6-1
CDR3: CALRRVDEQYF
DNA: TGTGCCCTAAGACGGGTGGACGAGCAGTACTTC

D: .
length: 15
size: once
J: TRBJ1-3
V: TRBV1
CDR3: CTSNGGSIRGNTIYF
DNA: TGCACCAGCAACGGGGGTTCGATCCGAGGAAACACCATATATTTT

D: .
length: 13
size: .
J: TRBJ2-1
V: TRBV7-2
CDR3: CASSLDPRYEQFF
DNA: TGTGCCAGCAGCTTAGACCCTAGGTATGAGCAGTTCTTC

D: .
length: 10
size: .
J: TRBJ2-1
V: TRBV29-1
CDR3: CSVESTEQFF
DNA: TGCAGCGTTGAAAGTACAGAGCAGTTCTTC

D: TRBD1
length: 13
size: .
J: TRBJ2-7
V: TRBV15
CDR3: CATSRDRGYEQYF
DNA: TGTGCCACCAGCAGGGACAGGGGTTACGAGCAGTACTTC

D: TRBD1
length: 16
size: .
J: TRBJ2-7
V: TRBV5-1
CDR3: CASSFQPGQGAFEQYF
DNA: TGCGCCAGCAGCTTCCAACCGGGACAGGGGGCATTCGAGCAGTACTTC

D: .
length: 15
size: few
J: TRBJ2-1
V: TRBV5-1
CDR3: CASSLAESSYNEQFF
DNA: TGCGCCAGCAGCTTGGCGGAGAGCTCCTACAATGAGCAGTTCTTC

D: TRBD1
length: 13
size: once
J: TRBJ2-7
V: TRBV5-6
CDR3: CASSSQGTYEQYF
DNA: TGTGCCAGCAGCTCACAGGGGACCTACGAGCAGTACTTC

D: TRBD2
length: 15
size: .
J: TRBJ2-7
V: TRBV11-2
CDR3: CASSVAGVPPYEQYF
DNA: TGTGCCAGCAGCGTAGCGGGAGTCCCACCCTACGAGCAGTACTTC

D: .
length: 15
size: .
J: TRBJ1-2
V: TRBV4-1
CDR3: CASSQDRQGNYGYTF
DNA: TGCGCCAGCAGCCAAGATCGGCAGGGTAACTATGGCTACACCTTC

D: .
length: 14
size: .
J: TRBJ1-1
V: TRBV11-3
CDR3: CASSLGRGSTEAFF
DNA: TGTGCCAGCAGCTTAGGTAGGGGTAGCACTGAAGCTTTCTTT

D: .
length: 14
size: .
J: TRBJ2-7
V: TRBV13
CDR3: CASSPIPTGYEQYF
DNA: TGTGCCAGCAGCCCAATCCCGACAGGCTACGAGCAGTACTTC

D: .
length: 11
size: .
J: TRBJ2-5
V: TRBV4-1
CDR3: CASSYQETQYF
DNA: TGCGCCAGCAGTTATCAAGAGACCCAGTACTTC

D: TRBD1
length: 15
size: .
J: TRBJ2-7
V: TRBV7-9
CDR3: CSSSSPDRVPYEQYF
DNA: TGTTCCAGCAGCTCCCCGGACAGGGTCCCCTACGAGCAGTACTTC

D: TRBD1
length: 17
size: few
J: TRBJ2-6
V: TRBV2
CDR3: CASRGTGGSSGANVLTF
DNA: TGTGCCAGCAGGGGGACAGGGGGCAGCTCAGGGGCCAACGTCCTGACTTTC

D: TRBD1
length: 14
size: .
J: TRBJ1-6
V: TRBV19
CDR3: CASSTGQGISPLHF
DNA: TGTGCCAGTAGTACCGGACAGGGTATTTCACCCCTCCACTTT

D: TRBD1
length: 16
size: .
J: TRBJ2-7
V: TRBV9
CDR3: CASSPLMTGGLREQYF
DNA: TGTGCCAGCAGCCCGCTTATGACAGGGGGGTTACGCGAGCAGTACTTC

D: .
length: 14
size: .
J: TRBJ1-5
V: TRBV19
CDR3: CASSNRDSNQPQHF
DNA: TGTGCCAGTAGTAACAGAGATAGCAATCAGCCCCAGCATTTT

D: .
length: 14
size: few
J: TRBJ2-2
V: TRBV9
CDR3: CASSVGRDTGELFF
DNA: TGTGCCAGCAGCGTAGGGCGGGACACCGGGGAGCTGTTTTTT

D: .
length: 14
size: once
J: TRBJ2-3
V: TRBV7-9
CDR3: CASSSGFLSDTQYF
DNA: TGTGCCAGCAGTTCAGGGTTCCTTTCGGATACGCAGTATTTT

D: .
length: 15
size: .
J: TRBJ1-5
V: TRBV6-1
CDR3: CASSETGYSNQPQHF
DNA: TGTGCCAGCAGTGAGACGGGTTATAGCAATCAGCCCCAGCATTTT

D: TRBD2
length: 16
size: .
J: TRBJ2-1
V: TRBV11-2
CDR3: CASSLIYGAGDNEQFF
DNA: TGTGCCAGCAGCTTAATCTACGGGGCGGGGGACAATGAGCAGTTCTTC

D: .
length: 13
size: .
J: TRBJ2-5
V: TRBV28
CDR3: CASSPGVQETQYF
DNA: TGTGCCAGCAGTCCCGGGGTCCAAGAGACCCAGTACTTC

D: TRBD2
length: 14
size: .
J: TRBJ2-1
V: TRBV7-2
CDR3: CASSLGLAVHEQFF
DNA: TGTGCCAGCAGCCTCGGACTAGCGGTCCATGAGCAGTTCTTC

D: .
length: 14
size: once
J: TRBJ1-3
V: TRBV28
CDR3: CAGRAGLAGNTIYF
DNA: TGTGCCGGAAGAGCAGGGTTAGCTGGAAACACCATATATTTT